The sequence of this T cell receptor beta chain was determined in a study of naive and memory T cell subsets (dated by TCRdb to about 2017). At the level of the whole study: The study applied an open-source, UMI-based TCR alpha and beta sequencing pipeline to sorted naive and memory peripheral blood T cell subsets. RNA was DNase-treated and reverse transcribed with TCR constant-region primers, mostly using SuperScript III. IgG serology results and the functional CMV T cell responses were in complete agreement.

The library was generated by UMI-ligation and nested PCR. The beta constant-region primer consisted of an equimolar mixture of two oligonucleotides that together covered TRBC1 and TRBC2. The ligated cDNA went through four rounds of PCR with nested alpha and beta constant-region primers together with the SP2 primer. A single-stranded oligonucleotide containing the SP2 primer and a 12-nucleotide UMI was joined to the 3' end of the cDNA by T4 RNA ligase 1. The ligation reaction was kept at 16 degrees C for roughly 18-24 hours. PCR2 was typically run as a SYBR Green qPCR and stopped at a predetermined threshold to prevent over-amplification. Apart from the first purification, every purification step used Agencourt AMPure XP magnetic beads. Library amounts were measured by Qubit and library quality was assessed on a TapeStation, where the main peak was expected at around 650 bp. The pooled libraries were sequenced on an Illumina MiSeq using v2 2x251 paired-end kits, which usually yielded roughly 0.9-2 million reads per sample. Each sample was pooled at 3.5 to 5 nM, and roughly 4.5-7% PhiX was included to help cluster recognition. As for how the authors treated the data: FASTQ reads processed by Demultiplexor were assigned V and J genes by Decombinator through tag matching that tolerated a single base-pair mismatch. Collapsinator used UMIs to correct both sequencing errors and frequency errors arising from PCR heterogeneity. CDR3Translator translated TCRs and extracted CDR3s from the conserved cysteine to the FGXG phenylalanine, flagging non-productive sequences. Repertoires were subsampled to equal numbers of UMI-defined TCRs before Gini, Shannon entropy and inverse Simpson indices were calculated. Clonotype abundance distributions were fitted to a power law by maximum likelihood within the linear range. On one naive CD8 sample, the pipeline and MIGEC gave similar UMI counts, unique TCR numbers and clonal distributions. In one analysis, naive TCRs that were also found in any memory subset of the same donor were excluded from the naive repertoire. Repertoires were searched for about 7,000 CMV-associated CDR3 sequences compiled from VDJdb and a published dataset. TCRdb handled the public reads itself, with Q25 trimming in fastp and clone calling in MiXCR, and kept productive beta chains. Every distinct CDR3 protein forms one entry, paired with its most common genes and DNA. TCRdb's processing, not the authors', yielded these V and J calls. Present in this sample are over 110,000 distinct CDR3 sequences, 15% to 25% of which were seen just once. The ten largest clones capture around 0.63% of the sample.

From the second PCR step on, the TCR alpha and beta chain libraries were amplified in separate reactions. Donor CMV status was determined by IFNgamma production from CD4+ T cells after overnight stimulation of fresh PBMCs with CMV viral lysate. Using Miltenyi beads, CD4 T cells were first positively selected, and CD8 T cells were then positively selected from the CD4-negative fraction. After staining for CD3, CD4, CD8, CD45RA, CD27 and a live/dead dye, cells were sorted on a BD Aria II into four subsets based on CD45RA and CD27. Blood was obtained from a few healthy volunteers, and the blood from each volunteer was fractionated into CD4 and CD8 T cells and subsequently into four differentiation subsets. About 0.13 L of peripheral blood was collected from each donor, and PBMC were isolated from the blood using Ficoll-Paque PLUS density-gradient centrifugation. Sorted cells were lysed in RLT buffer, and RNA was extracted with a Qiagen RNeasy kit and stored at -80°C.

Study-level results and caveats: The repertoire findings for the naive and memory subsets could not be validated, as no ground truth was available. After error correction, only a single occurrence was seen for over 95% of naive TCR sequences, so much steeper abundance distributions were produced than in memory subsets. RNA-based TCR counts may be affected by expression changes linked to T cell activation and differentiation. A few larger clonotypes were present in naive repertoires, especially CD8 naive repertoires, and these clonotypes were possibly memory cells re-expressing CD45RA. A power law was followed by TCR abundance, with an exponent that differed between naive and memory subsets but was consistent across the three individuals. In both CD4 and CD8 cells, going from naive through CM, EM and EMRA, the Gini index went up while Shannon and inverse Simpson diversity went down. A clonotype was defined as a single alpha or beta chain sequence rather than as a paired alpha/beta receptor.

This clonotype was seen more than once but under ten times. There is no known antigen for this receptor. No quality values exist for individual bases; no much larger clone is one base distant. In the germline V gene (reference sequence), CDR1 corresponds to DFQATT and CDR2 to SNEGSKA. The CDR3 contains 17 residues, cysteine and phenylalanine counted. Only the CDR3 region is kept as DNA, spanning 51 bases read in frame from base 1. The junction shows trimming of 0 bases on V and 1 base on J, and the gene matches do not reach 6 bases of it. The V gene is TRBV20-1 and the J gene is TRBJ2-1, and TRBD2 matches 10 of the central bases. The origin of this receptor is a human donor in good health. The sample was naive CD8+ T cells from blood. The sample's cell subset or site, from its label and the paper: naive T cells, CD45RA high CD27+. The DNA sequence is given as TGCAGTGCTAGAGAGACCAGCGGGAGGGTTTCCTACAATGAGCAGTTCTTC. Translated, it gives CSARETSGRVSYNEQFF.